Listed here is a single T cell receptor (beta chain). Its antigen remains unknown. This sample was taken from a study of T cell responses to AZD1222 COVID-19 vaccine. Whole-study findings and limits: It was only six AZD1222 recipients who were seropositive at baseline.

Profiled with immunoSEQ multiplex PCR; TCRdb holds only in-frame clones, not every one. Of about 120,000 clones listed, around 89% are singletons. Trimming cost V 3 bases and J 0 bases, with 11 bases left between them. The CDR3 has 16 residues. Germline CDR1 and CDR2: MNHEY and SVGAGI. The source material was peripheral blood, sampled 28 days after the second AZD1222 dose. The chain is built from TRBV6-5 and TRBJ2-2; D is tentatively TRBD1 or TRBD2 (5 bases each). This receptor was taken from an adult who received the AZD1222 COVID-19 vaccine. The CDR3: CASSYSGTTNTGELFF. As DNA, the CDR3 is TGTGCCAGCAGTTATTCCGGGACGACGAACACCGGGGAGCTGTTTTTT.